The rows below give T cell receptor beta chains drawn from one sample of a study of blood T cell repertoires in COVID-19. Measured with immunoSEQ multiplex PCR; TCRdb has only the in-frame clones, and not every one. The data show tens of thousands of clones, approximately 90% seen once. The sequenced sample consisted of peripheral blood. Every receptor here comes from a human donor in a cohort sampled during active COVID-19. The CDR3 runs from the conserved cysteine through the conserved F or W. The D gene is left open where the match is weak. Clone sizes are given selectively: once, few, many, or a class where the clone is expanded.

NA,TRBJ2-7,TRBD1,TRBV6-6,TGTGCCAGCACCTATTCCCCGGACAGGGACTCCTACGAGCAGTACTTC,CASTYSPDRDSYEQYF
NA,TRBJ2-7,TRBD1,TRBV6-5,TGTGCCAGCAGTCCCCGCGGACAGGGCCACGAGCAGTACTTC,CASSPRGQGHEQYF
NA,TRBJ2-7,NA,TRBV18,TGTGCCAGCTCACCGCGCAGGGGGGACGAGCAGTACTTC,CASSPRRGDEQYF
NA,TRBJ1-1,NA,TRBV7-9,TGTGCCAGCAGCTTAGCGGGGGGGATTGAAGCTTTCTTT,CASSLAGGIEAFF
once,TRBJ2-2,NA,TRBV5-1,TGCGCCAGCAGCTTGGCCCCCAGCTCTAGCGTAGGCACCGGGGAGCTGTTTTTT,CASSLAPSSSVGTGELFF
NA,TRBJ1-2,NA,TRBV24-1,TGTGCCACCAGTGGTGCCACCGGTACAGGCTATGGCTACACCTTC,CATSGATGTGYGYTF
NA,TRBJ1-4,NA,TRBV9,TGTGCCAGCAGCGTAGGAGGGCCTAATGAAAAACTGTTTTTT,CASSVGGPNEKLFF
once,TRBJ1-2,NA,TRBV6-5,TGTGCCAGCAGGGGCACCAACTACACCTTC,CASRGTNYTF
NA,TRBJ1-4,NA,TRBV19,TGTGCCAGTAGTAGGAGGGACGCGGATGAAAAACTGTTTTTT,CASSRRDADEKLFF
NA,TRBJ2-3,NA,TRBV6-5,TGTGCCAGCAGTTACTCAGGCAGGGGTAGCACAGATACGCAGTATTTT,CASSYSGRGSTDTQYF
NA,TRBJ2-1,TRBD1,TRBV7-9,TGTGCCAGCGGGCGGGGACAGGGGTGGAATGAGCAGTTCTTC,CASGRGQGWNEQFF
NA,TRBJ2-1,NA,TRBV1,TGCACCAGCAGGCCCAGAGCGGACTTCTACAATGAGCAGTTCTTC,CTSRPRADFYNEQFF
NA,TRBJ2-7,NA,TRBV28,TGTGCCAGCAGCCACTTGAGGTCCTACGAGCAGTACTTC,CASSHLRSYEQYF
NA,TRBJ1-5,TRBD1,TRBV28,TGTGCCAGCACACCGGGACAGTATCAGCCCCAGCATTTT,CASTPGQYQPQHF
NA,TRBJ1-6,TRBD1,TRBV9,TGTGCCAGCAGCGCCCAACAGGGGAACAATTCACCCCTCCACTTT,CASSAQQGNNSPLHF
NA,TRBJ2-3,TRBD2,TRBV19,TGTGCCAGTAGTTTACGAGCGGGGGGCACAGATACGCAGTATTTT,CASSLRAGGTDTQYF
NA,TRBJ1-2,TRBD1,TRBV10-3,TGTGCCAGGAAGGGACAGAACTATGGCTACACCTTC,CARKGQNYGYTF
NA,TRBJ2-3,NA,TRBV27,TGTGCCAGCAGTTTTGCGAGCGCAGATACGCAGTATTTT,CASSFASADTQYF
once,TRBJ1-1,TRBD1,TRBV5-4,TGTGCCAGCAGCTTGGGGACAGGGATGAACACTGAAGCTTTCTTT,CASSLGTGMNTEAFF
NA,TRBJ2-1,TRBD2,TRBV7-2,TGTGCCAGCAGCTTTAATCGGGGGGGCACCAATGAGCAGTTCTTC,CASSFNRGGTNEQFF
NA,TRBJ2-1,TRBD2,TRBV7-9,TGTGCCAGCAGGGGACTAGCGGGGACTTACAATGAGCAGTTCTTC,CASRGLAGTYNEQFF
NA,TRBJ2-7,TRBD2,TRBV11-2,TGTGCCAGCAGCCCAAGCGGGAGCCGCTGGGAGCAGTACTTC,CASSPSGSRWEQYF
once,TRBJ2-7,NA,TRBV20-1,TGCAGTGCCGGGACATACGAGGAGCAGTACTTC,CSAGTYEEQYF
NA,TRBJ1-1,TRBD1,TRBV19,TGTGCCAGTACCCCCTCCGGGACAGGAGTTACTGAAGCTTTCTTT,CASTPSGTGVTEAFF
NA,TRBJ2-7,NA,TRBV28,TGTGCCAGCAGTCCTCAGGGGTACGAGCAGTACTTC,CASSPQGYEQYF
few,TRBJ1-6,TRBD1,TRBV5-4,TGTGCCAGCAGCGAGGCGAGGGACAGGGGATTCTCACCCCTCCACTTT,CASSEARDRGFSPLHF
NA,TRBJ1-6,TRBD1,TRBV6-2/TRBV6-3,TGTGCCAGCAGTCGGACAGGGGATCGTTCACCCCTCCACTTT,CASSRTGDRSPLHF
NA,TRBJ1-6,TRBD1,TRBV2,TGTGCCAGCAGTGTGAGGGACAGCAGCTCCTATAATTCACCCCTCCACTTT,CASSVRDSSSYNSPLHF
NA,TRBJ2-3,TRBD2,TRBV9,TGTGCCAGCAGCGTGACTAGCGGGGCTAGCACAGATACGCAGTATTTT,CASSVTSGASTDTQYF
NA,TRBJ2-3,NA,TRBV12-3/TRBV12-4,TGTGCCAGCAGTTTATCCCGGTATACGCAGTATTTT,CASSLSRYTQYF
NA,TRBJ2-3,NA,TRBV27,TGTGCCAGCAGTAGATCCGCGGGCCCCGCAGTATATACGCAGTATTTT,CASSRSAGPAVYTQYF
NA,TRBJ1-5,NA,TRBV18,TGTGCCAGCTCACCACGGGCAGATAGCAATCAGCCCCAGCATTTT,CASSPRADSNQPQHF